This T cell receptor (beta chain) was observed in a study of T cell repertoires in cytomegalovirus infection. Study context: HLA-B-restricted CMV epitopes that are well studied were used alongside recently identified HLA-C-restricted ones. Public TCR beta signatures were indicative of both CMV infection and a matching HLA type. Overall study results and limits: The response measured ex vivo was dominated by TCR beta clonotypes (HLA-C-restricted and CMV-specific).

Regarding this clonotype: Its antigen remains unknown.

MiXCR, applied by TCRdb to the reads, yields one record per CDR3 protein. The table records about 830,000 distinct CDR3 sequences, 32% of them present only once. The germline V gene has CDR1 MNHNS and CDR2 SASEGT. The germline V and J ends were trimmed by 8 bases and 8 bases, with 12 bases remaining between them. This CDR3 spans 11 amino acids. The sequence derives from a human donor in good health (CMV status not recorded). Some clones in this sample may be carry-over from other donors' samples. The source material was cultured CD8+ T cells from PBMCs, sampled from culture after CMV antigen stimulation. V and J are TRBV6-1 and TRBJ1-1; D perhaps matches TRBD1 (5 bases). CDR3 in DNA: TGTGCCAGCCCTAACGGGGCAGAAGCTTTCTTT. The encoded protein is CASPNGAEAFF.